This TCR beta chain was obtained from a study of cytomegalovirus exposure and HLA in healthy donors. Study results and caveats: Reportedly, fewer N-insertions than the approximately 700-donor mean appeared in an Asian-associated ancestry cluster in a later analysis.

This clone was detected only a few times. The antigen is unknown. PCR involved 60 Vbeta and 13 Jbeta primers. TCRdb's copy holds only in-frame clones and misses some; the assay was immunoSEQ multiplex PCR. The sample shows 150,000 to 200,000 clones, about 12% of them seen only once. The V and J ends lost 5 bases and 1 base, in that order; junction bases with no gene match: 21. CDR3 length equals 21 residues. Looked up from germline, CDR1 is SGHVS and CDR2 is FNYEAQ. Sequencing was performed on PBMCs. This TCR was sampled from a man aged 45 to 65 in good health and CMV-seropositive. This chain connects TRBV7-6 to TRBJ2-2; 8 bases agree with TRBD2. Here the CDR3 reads CASSPMIGRDTHRMNTGELFF. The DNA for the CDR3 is TGTGCCAGCAGCCCGATGATCGGGAGGGACACCCATAGGATGAACACCGGGGAGCTGTTTTTT.